This entry features one T cell receptor (beta chain) sequence. There is no known antigen for this receptor. Base quality data are lacking; no much larger clone is found one base away. Libraries were prepared through the immunoSEQ multiplex PCR assay. Following the manufacturer's protocol, the hsTCRB Kit was used to amplify rearranged TCR beta chain sequences. Sequencing of TCRB libraries was carried out on an Illumina MiSeq. As for the authors' bioinformatics: The proprietary platform of the kit vendor was used for demultiplexing, trimming and gene mapping. TCRdb took over this immuneACCESS table, retaining in-frame rearrangements with V and J assigned. Such tables are incomplete; in checked studies, under half of the missing clones stem from an unresolved V gene, and the remainder is unexplained. From that table come the V and J calls and clone size; the DNA was used to work out D and trimming. Here the sample has approximately 67,000 clones; over 70% occur a single time. The ten largest make up approximately 12% of the sample.

The time point label corresponds to: week 23, last vaccination. Every vaccine dose consisted of 300 ug of a 20-mer mutant IDH1 peptide in Montanide, administered subcutaneously together with topical imiquimod. The donors had newly diagnosed IDH1-mutant astrocytomas of WHO grade 3 or 4 that showed loss of nuclear ATRX. The samples were drawn from NOA16, a multicentre, single-arm, open-label phase I trial in Germany that tested a mutant IDH1 peptide vaccine in humans for the first time. The DNeasy Blood and Tissue Kit was used to extract genomic DNA from EDTA blood for TCRB sequencing. This record comes from a study of a mutant IDH1 vaccine in newly diagnosed glioma (dated by TCRdb to about 2021). Concerning the study at large: Patients were given eight vaccinations, in weeks 1, 3, 5, 7, 11, 15, 19 and 23, which matched visits V03 through V10. Six visits were used for peripheral blood collection: V03 (baseline), V05, V07, V10, V12 and V13. Of the 32 patients who were treated, approximately 62% were male and roughly 38% were female, and the mean age was around 40 years. Vaccination started 4-6 weeks after radiotherapy alone, or was given together with temozolomide cycles in the groups whose treatment included chemotherapy. Prior to enrollment, patients had been given standard therapy consisting of radiotherapy alone, temozolomide alone, or radiochemotherapy with temozolomide, with the combination given to most patients. For exploratory analyses, longitudinal TCRB deep sequencing was carried out in about two dozen treated patients wherever samples were available. What the study reported, not specific to this receptor: The authors noted that analyses of patient blood samples could not be reproduced because of sample limitations. PBMC samples for TCRB deep sequencing were selected based on availability. Changes in the top peripheral T cell clonotypes picked up by TCRB sequencing did not appear to be linked to pseudoprogression. Immune responses induced by the vaccine were seen in roughly 95% of patients across multiple MHC alleles.

The V end gives up 4 bases and the J end 4 bases, leaving 5 bases in the junction not matched to a gene. The germline V gene sets CDR1 to MGHRA and CDR2 to YSYEKL. Including the terminal cysteine and phenylalanine, the CDR3 comprises 14 residues. Only the CDR3 part of the read is kept: 42 bases, read in frame from the first base. This sequence uses TRBV4-1 and TRBJ2-7, with 9 bases in between that match TRBD1. The sample here was PBMCs, taken from a glioma patient whose treatment included an IDH1 peptide vaccine. The TCR was taken from a man younger than 30 with glioma. The CDR3 reads CASSRQGELYEQYF. The DNA sequence is given as TGCGCCAGCAGCCGACAGGGGGAGCTGTACGAGCAGTACTTC.